This TCR beta chain comes out of a study of PD-1 blockade in classical Hodgkin lymphoma. Study outcomes and limitations: Prior to therapy, complete responders displayed diversity much like that of newly diagnosed patients. Nivolumab initiated under 1 year post-ASCT led to patient exclusion. A reduction in baseline TCR diversity was reportedly seen in newly diagnosed patients relative to healthy donors. Factors driving the repertoire differences, possibly disease activity or prior therapy, remain undefined.

The repertoire was sequenced with immunoSEQ multiplex PCR; TCRdb's copy has only in-frame clones and lacks some. This sample has some 110,000 clones, with approximately 89% found just once. On this clone itself: Its antigen is unidentified.

V was clipped by 6 bases and J by 3 bases, with 6 bases between them. This CDR3 has 11 amino acids. CDR1 and CDR2 (germline): MDHEN, SYDVKM. Time point denoted: cycle 4 day 1 (C4D1), after 5 to 7 weeks of nivolumab. In every patient, relapse followed autologous stem cell transplantation, while exposure to brentuximab vedotin differed. This receptor was obtained from a human donor with classical Hodgkin lymphoma. The source was peripheral blood mononuclear cells (PBMCs), collected before the fourth cycle of nivolumab. V is TRBV28 and J is TRBJ2-7; no firm D call. CDR3 DNA: TGTGCCAGCAGAGGGCGCTACGAGCAGTACTTC. Translated, it gives CASRGRYEQYF.